The next 10 T cell receptor beta chains were all read from a single sample in a study of identical twins. TCRdb reanalysed the 5' RACE reads using MiXCR and keeps one entry per CDR3 protein. The sample consists of roughly 1,500,000 distinct CDR3 sequences, about 31% of them appearing once. The sequenced sample consisted of cord blood. These receptors were obtained from a newborn girl in good health.

In this sample, this clonotype turned up a few times. This rearrangement joins TRBV7-2 to TRBJ1-4; maybe TRBD1 (6 bases). The germline V gene encodes CDR1 SGHTA and CDR2 FQGNSA. The V and J ends lost 5 bases and 0 bases respectively, with 10 bases between them. CDR3 length: 15 residues. CDR3 DNA: TGTGCCAGCAGCCAGCGGACAGCAACTAATGAAAAACTGTTTTTT. Encoded protein: CASSQRTATNEKLFF.

This clonotype appeared a few times. The chain links TRBV12-3 or TRBV12-4 to TRBJ1-5; TRBD1 might be the D (5 bases). V dropped 1 base and J dropped 7 bases, with 11 bases sitting between them. This CDR3 has 14 residues. The CDR3 loop reads CASSLGAEGQPQHF. The CDR3 DNA is TGTGCCAGCAGTTTAGGGGCTGAGGGGCAGCCCCAGCATTTT.

About this clonotype: Just one base apart from a much larger clone, this may be a read error. The chain uses TRBV27 and TRBJ2-4; D remains unclear. CDR1 MNHEY and CDR2 SMNVEV come from the germline V gene (reference sequence). V was cut by 2 bases and J by 13 bases, with 15 bases left in between. There are 13 residues in the CDR3. The CDR3 DNA follows: TGTGCCAGCAGTTTACTGGTAGGCTACGGGCAGTACTTC. It encodes CASSLLVGYGQYF.

This clonotype appeared a few times. The chain links TRBV2 to TRBJ1-4; 7 bases match TRBD1. The germline V gene has CDR1 SNHLY and CDR2 FYNNEI. The CDR3 covers 14 residues. V shed 6 bases, J shed 3 bases, and the junction held 4 bases outside the gene matches. CDR3 amino acids: CASSFTGANEKLFF. CDR3 sequence (DNA): TGTGCCAGCAGCTTCACAGGGGCTAATGAAAAACTGTTTTTT.

The chain links TRBV5-4 to TRBJ2-3; D not certain. The CDR3 is 16 residues long. The V end lost 3 bases, the J end lost 0 bases, and 14 bases lay between the germline ends. CDR1 and CDR2 from the germline V gene are SGHNT and YYREEE (reference sequence). CDR3 loop: CASSSRAFTSTDTQYF. The CDR3 DNA sequence: TGTGCCAGCAGCTCTAGAGCGTTTACTAGCACAGATACGCAGTATTTT.

The V gene is TRBV20-1, the J gene TRBJ1-6; the D is unclear. V was pared by 1 base and J by 0 bases, with 7 bases between. The CDR3 runs 15 residues. The germline CDR1 and CDR2 sequences are DFQATT and SNEGSKA (reference sequence). CDR3 nucleotides: TGCAGTGCTAGAGTAGGGAGCTCCTATAATTCACCCCTCCACTTT. Translation gives CSARVGSSYNSPLHF.

The chain uses TRBV7-9 and TRBJ2-3; D tentatively reads TRBD1 or TRBD2 (5 bases each). Germline assignment: CDR1 SEHNR and CDR2 FQNEAQ (reference sequence). V was pared by 5 bases and J by 3 bases, with 18 bases between. This CDR3 comprises 16 residues. CDR3 DNA: TGTGCCAGCAGCCGCTTTAGGGGACGCCCGACAGATACGCAGTATTTT. Translated: CASSRFRGRPTDTQYF.

V gene TRBV28 combines with J gene TRBJ1-3; no clear D. CDR3 length: 14 residues. The V gene lost 3 bases and the J gene lost 0 bases, with 6 bases spanning the gap. Germline CDR1 reads MDHEN; CDR2 reads SYDVKM. CDR3 loop: CASSFSGSGNTIYF. CDR3 sequence (DNA): TGTGCCAGCAGTTTTTCGGGCTCTGGAAACACCATATATTTT. The full variable domain, with the rest looked up from reference TRBV28 and TRBJ1-3, is DVKVTQSSRYLVKRTGEKVFLECVQDMDHENMFWYRQDPGLGLRLIYFSYDVKMKEKGDIPEGYSVSREKKERFSLILESASTNQTSMYLCASSFSGSGNTIYFGEGSWLTVV.

This clonotype was observed once. DNA of the CDR3: TGCAGTGCTAGAGCGGGGGTGAACACCGGGGAGCTGTTTTTT. Translating gives CSARAGVNTGELFF. V and J are TRBV20-1 and TRBJ2-2, with D possibly matching TRBD2 (6 bases). V lost 1 base to trimming and J lost 1 base, with 7 bases between them. The length of the CDR3 is 14 residues. Germline V gives CDR1 DFQATT, CDR2 SNEGSKA (reference sequence).

This clonotype was seen more than once but under ten times. This chain joins TRBV6-1 and TRBJ1-1; the D gene is possibly TRBD1 (5 bases). There are 13 residues in the CDR3. The ends were cut back, 4 bases at V and 8 bases at J, with 14 bases in the middle. CDR1 MNHNS and CDR2 SASEGT come from the germline V gene. As DNA, the CDR3 is TGTGCCAGCAGTGTCGGGGGGTGGTGGGAAGCTTTCTTT. It yields the protein CASSVGGWWEAFF.